Below are 12 T cell receptor beta chains sequenced from a single sample in a study of blood T cell repertoires in COVID-19. Sequencing was performed with immunoSEQ multiplex PCR; in TCRdb, only in-frame clones are kept and a portion is missing. The data show 50,000 to 65,000 clones, around four fifths seen once. Sequencing was done on a sample of peripheral blood. The receptors come from a human donor in a cohort sampled during active COVID-19.

CDR3 bases: TGTGCCAGCAGCTTAGGTCGGTCAGGCCCTTCGAACACCTTC. Amino acids: CASSLGRSGPSNTF. The V gene is TRBV7-2, the J gene TRBJ1-2; D is undetermined. The CDR3 is 14 amino acids. The V gene lost 1 base and the J gene lost 12 bases, with 18 bases spanning the gap. Looked up from germline, CDR1 is SGHTA and CDR2 is FQGNSA.

V usage is TRBV7-9 and J usage is TRBJ2-1; D is unclear. Trimming pared 7 bases from V and 8 bases from J, leaving 9 bases between. Looked up from germline, CDR1 is SEHNR and CDR2 is FQNEAQ (reference sequence). This CDR3 has 11 residues. CDR3: CASTLTHEQFF. CDR3 coding DNA: TGTGCCAGCACCCTAACGCATGAGCAGTTCTTC.

The chain couples TRBV11-2 to TRBJ2-1; TRBD1 matches at 8 bases. Germline V gives CDR1 SGHAT, CDR2 FQNNGV. CDR3 size: 14 residues. The J segment lost 6 bases and the V segment lost 6 bases, leaving 7 bases of the junction unmatched. The CDR3 DNA reads as TGTGCCAGCAGACCAGACAGGGGCGGCAATGAGCAGTTCTTC. This codes for CASRPDRGGNEQFF.

The chain is built from TRBV3-1 (or the pseudogene TRBV3-2) and TRBJ2-1, with 14 bases fitting TRBD2. V gave up 1 base and J gave up 7 bases; unmatched junction bases: 3. The CDR3 consists of 16 residues. CDR1 LGHDT and CDR2 YNNKEL come from the germline V gene (reference sequence). The CDR3 loop is CASSQGTSGRRNEQFF. The DNA of the CDR3 is TGTGCCAGCAGCCAAGGGACTAGCGGGAGGAGGAATGAGCAGTTCTTC.

This clone occurred a few times. The gene calls are TRBV5-1 and TRBJ1-2; TRBD1 aligns across 12 bases. The CDR3 is 17 residues long. With V trimmed by 0 bases and J by 5 bases, 8 bases remained unmatched. Germline V CDR1 and CDR2: SGHRS, YFSETQ. The CDR3 loop reads CASSLEGDRGPGYGYTF. CDR3 nucleotides: TGCGCCAGCAGCTTGGAGGGGGACAGGGGGCCGGGGTATGGCTACACCTTC.

V usage is TRBV5-1 and J usage is TRBJ2-3, with D perhaps TRBD2 (6 bases). CDR1 is SGHRS and CDR2 is YFSETQ in the germline V gene. The V and J ends lost 4 bases and 4 bases respectively, with 13 bases between them. The CDR3 covers 14 residues. CDR3 protein: CASSPGASSDTQYF. CDR3 nucleotide sequence: TGCGCCAGCAGCCCGGGAGCTAGTTCAGATACGCAGTATTTT.

This clone has only one observation. The rearrangement uses TRBV5-1 and TRBJ2-5; unclear D gene. V gave up 1 base and J gave up 1 base, with 17 bases separating them. Germline assignment: CDR1 SGHRS and CDR2 YFSETQ. The CDR3 spans 17 residues. The CDR3: CASSLLAQLRIQETQYF. DNA of the CDR3: TGCGCCAGCAGCTTGTTAGCACAACTCCGGATCCAAGAGACCCAGTACTTC.

V is TRBV10-1 and J is TRBJ2-1; weak D call: TRBD1 (6 bases). This CDR3 has 12 residues. The germline V and J ends were trimmed by 2 bases and 14 bases, with 13 bases remaining between them. Per the germline V gene, CDR1 is WNHNN and CDR2 is SYGVQD (reference sequence). The CDR3 sequence: CASSENRDIKFF. The CDR3 nucleotides are TGCGCCAGCAGTGAGAATAGGGACATAAAGTTCTTC.

CDR3 in amino acids: CASSVHQGTGNTIYF. In DNA, the CDR3 is TGTGCCAGCAGCGTCCATCAGGGGACGGGAAACACCATATATTTT. The gene calls are TRBV9 and TRBJ1-3, with D possibly being TRBD1 (6 bases). Germline CDR1 is SGDLS and CDR2 is YYNGEE. CDR3 length: 15 amino acids. V was pared by 2 bases and J by 4 bases, with 13 bases between.

The rearrangement uses TRBV6-8 and TRBJ2-1; TRBD2 is a possible D gene (5 bases). CDR3 size: 14 residues. The V and J ends lost 5 bases and 8 bases respectively, with 16 bases between them. The germline CDR1 and CDR2 sequences are MNHGY and SAAAGT. CDR3 nucleotides: TGTGCCAGCAGTCCGGGATTCACTTTAGATGAGCAGTTCTTC. Its translation: CASSPGFTLDEQFF.

The rearrangement links TRBV7-9 to TRBJ2-3; D possibly corresponds to TRBD2 (6 bases). From germline, CDR1 is SEHNR and CDR2 FQNEAQ (reference sequence). CDR3 size: 13 residues. The germline V and J ends were trimmed by 3 bases and 5 bases, with 9 bases remaining between them. Written as DNA, the CDR3 is TGTGCCAGCAGCTTTACCGGGGGAGATACGCAGTATTTT. It is translated as CASSFTGGDTQYF. Based on the CDR3 plus reference TRBV7-9 and TRBJ2-3, the full variable domain is DTGVSQNPRHKITKRGQNVTFRCDPISEHNRLYWYRQTLGQGPEFLTYFQNEAQLEKSRLLSDRFSAERPKGSFSTLEIQRTEQGDSAMYLCASSFTGGDTQYFGPGTRLTVL.

As for this clone: Other DNA sequences in this sample translate to the same CDR3. This rearrangement joins TRBV5-1 to TRBJ1-2; 8 bases match TRBD1. V shed 4 bases and J 4 bases; nucleotides not matched to a gene: 6. The CDR3 spans 14 residues. The germline V gene has CDR1 SGHRS and CDR2 YFSETQ. CDR3: CASSPGQGGYGYTF. Here the CDR3 DNA reads TGCGCCAGCAGCCCTGGACAGGGTGGCTATGGCTACACCTTC.